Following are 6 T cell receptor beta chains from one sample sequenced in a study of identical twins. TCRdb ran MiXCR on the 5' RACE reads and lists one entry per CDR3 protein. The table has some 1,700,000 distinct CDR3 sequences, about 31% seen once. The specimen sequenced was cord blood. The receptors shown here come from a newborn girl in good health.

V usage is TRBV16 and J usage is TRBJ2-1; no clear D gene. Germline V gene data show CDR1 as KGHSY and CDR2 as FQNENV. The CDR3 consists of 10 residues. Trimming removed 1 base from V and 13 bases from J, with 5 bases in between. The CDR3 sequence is CASSQFSQFF. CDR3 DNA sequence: TGTGCCAGCAGCCAATTCAGTCAGTTCTTC.

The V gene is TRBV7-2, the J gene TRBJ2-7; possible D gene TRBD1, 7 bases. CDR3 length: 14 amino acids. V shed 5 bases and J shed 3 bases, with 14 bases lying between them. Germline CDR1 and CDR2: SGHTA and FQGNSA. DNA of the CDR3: TGTGCCAGCAGCGCCCAGGGGGGCAACTACGAGCAGTACTTC. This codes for CASSAQGGNYEQYF.

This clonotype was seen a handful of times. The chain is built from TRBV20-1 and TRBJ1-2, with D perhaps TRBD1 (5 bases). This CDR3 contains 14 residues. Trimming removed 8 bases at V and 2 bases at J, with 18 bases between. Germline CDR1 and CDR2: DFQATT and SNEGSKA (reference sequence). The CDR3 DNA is TGCAGTTCCACCGGGGGGAAGTTGAACTATGGCTACACCTTC. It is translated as CSSTGGKLNYGYTF.

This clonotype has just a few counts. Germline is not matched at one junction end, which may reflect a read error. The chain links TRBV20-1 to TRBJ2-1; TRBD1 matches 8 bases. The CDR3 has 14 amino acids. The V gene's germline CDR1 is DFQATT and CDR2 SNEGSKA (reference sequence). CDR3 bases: TGCAGTGCTACCGGACAGGGTACCTACAATGGGCAGTTCTTC. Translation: CSATGQGTYNGQFF.

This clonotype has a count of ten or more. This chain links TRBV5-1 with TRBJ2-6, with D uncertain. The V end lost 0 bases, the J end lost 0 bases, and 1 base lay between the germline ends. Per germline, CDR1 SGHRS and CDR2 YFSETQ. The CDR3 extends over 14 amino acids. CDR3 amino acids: CASSLDSGANVLTF. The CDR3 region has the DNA TGCGCCAGCAGCTTGGACTCTGGGGCCAACGTCCTGACTTTC.

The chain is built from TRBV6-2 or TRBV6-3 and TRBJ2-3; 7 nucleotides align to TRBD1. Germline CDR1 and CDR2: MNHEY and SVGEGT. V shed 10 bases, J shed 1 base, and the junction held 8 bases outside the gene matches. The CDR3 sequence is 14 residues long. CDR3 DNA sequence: TGTGCCACCAACCCTGGGACAGGCACAGATACGCAGTATTTT. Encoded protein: CATNPGTGTDTQYF.